This T cell receptor beta chain was identified during a study of T cells in Graves' hyperthyroidism and ophthalmopathy. Together with thyroid ultrasound, orbital computed tomography, serum thyroxine and TRAb, clinical symptoms were used for diagnoses. The source of the PBMCs was 10 ml of fresh peripheral blood. CDR1 and CDR2 from the germline V gene are MNHNS and SASEGT. CDR3 length: 14 residues. The trim removed 1 base at V and 6 bases at J, leaving 4 bases unmatched. Amplified regions were TCR beta CDR3 sequences from RNA transcripts. HTBI primers were employed in a first-round RT-PCR of the TCR CDR3. TCRdb independently ran MiXCR on the multiplex PCR reads; one entry per CDR3 protein. The sample lists 400,000 to 450,000 distinct CDR3 sequences, about 14% occurring once.

The source material was blood. The sequence was collected from a man between 18 and 35 years old with Graves' ophthalmopathy. The V gene is TRBV6-1, the J gene TRBJ2-7, with 9 positions matching TRBD2. CDR3 coding DNA: TGTGCCAGCAGTGAAGGGCGGGAGGGATCCGAGCAGTACTTC. This encodes CASSEGREGSEQYF.